This TCR beta chain came from a study of T cell responses to AZD1222 COVID-19 vaccine. Study conclusions and caveats: Following two doses of AZD1222, Spike-specific TCR breadth and depth rose. Clonal diversity may have been underestimated in mostly white British donors. Distributed over spike, vaccine-associated CD4 TCRs predominated at 160-218 and 743-854.

About this clone itself: Antigen specificity is unknown.

Sequencing used immunoSEQ multiplex PCR; TCRdb keeps in-frame clones, though not all of them. The sample shows more than 95,000 clones, 90% of them seen only once. V was trimmed by 6 bases and J by 2 bases, leaving 12 bases between them. Germline-derived CDR1 and CDR2 are MNHNY and SVGAGI (reference sequence). This CDR3 has 14 residues. The V and J genes are TRBV6-6 and TRBJ2-3, with unresolved D. This receptor was taken from an adult in good health. Here the sequenced sample was peripheral blood, taken on day 0 of AZD1222 vaccination. The CDR3 protein is CASSSMGNTDTQYF. The DNA of the CDR3 is TGTGCCAGCAGCTCGATGGGGAACACAGATACGCAGTATTTT.